This T cell receptor (beta chain) is drawn from a study of cytomegalovirus exposure and HLA in healthy donors. The PCR used 60 Vbeta and 13 Jbeta primers. TCRdb's copy holds only in-frame clones and misses some; the assay was immunoSEQ multiplex PCR. Here the sample spans over 110,000 clones, 75% to 85% being singletons. CDR1 SGHRS and CDR2 YFSETQ come from the germline V gene. CDR3 length: 15 amino acids. V lost 7 bases, J lost 1 base, and 18 bases lay in between. This sequence originates from a woman between 18 and 29 years old in good health and CMV-seropositive. The sequencing input was PBMCs. The V gene is TRBV5-1, the J gene TRBJ2-7; tentative D call: TRBD1 (5 bases). The CDR3 loop is CASRPGPDKSYEQYF. In DNA, the CDR3 is TGCGCCAGCCGCCCTGGGCCGGACAAATCCTACGAGCAGTACTTC.